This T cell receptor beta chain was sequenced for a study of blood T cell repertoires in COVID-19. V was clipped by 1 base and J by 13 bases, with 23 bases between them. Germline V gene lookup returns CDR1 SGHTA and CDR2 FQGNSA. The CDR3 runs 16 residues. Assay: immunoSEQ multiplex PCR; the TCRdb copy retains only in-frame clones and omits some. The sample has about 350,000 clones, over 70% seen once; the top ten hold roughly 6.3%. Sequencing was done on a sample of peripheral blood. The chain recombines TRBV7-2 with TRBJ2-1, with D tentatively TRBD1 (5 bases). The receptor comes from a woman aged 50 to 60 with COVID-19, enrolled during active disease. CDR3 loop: CASSLGAGNSAFFQFF. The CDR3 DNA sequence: TGTGCCAGCAGCTTAGGGGCAGGGAACTCCGCATTTTTCCAGTTCTTC.